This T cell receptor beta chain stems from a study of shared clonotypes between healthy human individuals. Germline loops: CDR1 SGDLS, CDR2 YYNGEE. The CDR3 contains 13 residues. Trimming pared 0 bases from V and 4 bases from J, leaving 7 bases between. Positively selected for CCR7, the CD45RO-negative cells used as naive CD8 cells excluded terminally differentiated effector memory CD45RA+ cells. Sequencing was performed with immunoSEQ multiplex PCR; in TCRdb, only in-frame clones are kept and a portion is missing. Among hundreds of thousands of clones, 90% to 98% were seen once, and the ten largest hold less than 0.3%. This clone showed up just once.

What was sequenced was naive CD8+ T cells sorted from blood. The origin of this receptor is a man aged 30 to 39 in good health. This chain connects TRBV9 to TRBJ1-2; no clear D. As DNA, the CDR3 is TGTGCCAGCAGCGTAGATGCCGGCTATGGCTACACCTTC. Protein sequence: CASSVDAGYGYTF.